Each of the 17 T cell receptor beta chains below was sequenced from the same sample in a study of blood T cell repertoires in COVID-19. Profiled with immunoSEQ multiplex PCR; TCRdb holds only in-frame clones, not every one. The sample lists some 150,000 clones; roughly 80% were seen once. The sequenced material came from peripheral blood. These receptor sequences come from a woman of 80 years or more with acute or convalescent COVID-19.

This chain uses TRBV10-3 with TRBJ2-3; 8 positions agree with TRBD2. Germline CDR1 reads ENHRY; CDR2 reads SYGVKD. Germline trimming cut 0 bases from V and 1 base from J; bases unmatched to any gene: 0. This CDR3 has 15 residues. For the CDR3, the DNA is TGTGCCATCAGTGAGTCGCGGGGGGGCACAGATACGCAGTATTTT. Translation: CAISESRGGTDTQYF.

The rearrangement links TRBV6-2 or TRBV6-3 to TRBJ2-1; D gene ambiguous. The germline gives CDR1 MNHEY, CDR2 SVGEGT. Trimming took 5 bases from V and 4 from J, leaving 6 bases between them. The CDR3 has 12 amino acids. CDR3 region: CASSQQYNEQFF. CDR3 DNA: TGTGCCAGCAGTCAACAATACAATGAGCAGTTCTTC.

The chain has TRBV25-1 and TRBJ1-2, with 9 bases that match TRBD1. V shed 2 bases, J shed 8 bases, and the junction held 6 bases outside the gene matches. Germline V gene lookup returns CDR1 MGHDK and CDR2 SYGVNS. This CDR3 comprises 14 residues. The CDR3 sequence: CASSEQQGAQGYTF. The CDR3 DNA sequence: TGTGCCAGCAGTGAACAACAGGGGGCACAGGGCTACACCTTC.

This chain connects TRBV5-6 to TRBJ1-3, with a possible D match to TRBD1 (6 bases). The germline CDR1 and CDR2 sequences are SGHDT and YYEEEE. This CDR3 is built from 18 residues. V lost 9 bases and J lost 3, with 28 bases in between. The CDR3 loop reads CATNRLGGEKRGGNTIYF. The DNA of the CDR3 is TGTGCCACCAATCGTTTAGGGGGAGAAAAACGCGGTGGAAACACCATATATTTT.

The chain links TRBV6-6 to TRBJ1-1; perhaps TRBD1 as D (5 bases). CDR1 is MNHNY and CDR2 is SVGAGI in the germline V gene (reference sequence). The CDR3 is made up of 14 amino acids. Trimming removed 5 bases at V and 5 bases at J, with 15 bases between. The CDR3 is CASSLRVVGTEAFF. In nucleotides, the CDR3 is TGTGCCAGCAGTCTCAGGGTCGTAGGGACTGAAGCTTTCTTT.

The V gene is TRBV7-9, the J gene TRBJ1-2; 7 bases fit TRBD1. V lost 2 bases, J lost 11 bases, and 17 bases stayed unmatched. Germline V CDR1 and CDR2: SEHNR, FQNEAQ (reference sequence). CDR3 length equals 16 residues. The CDR3 reads CASSLRGTASIPPYTF. The CDR3 coding sequence is TGTGCCAGCAGCTTAAGGGGGACAGCTTCAATTCCTCCTTACACCTTC. The full variable domain, in which reference TRBV7-9 and TRBJ1-2 provide the parts outside the CDR3, is DTGVSQNPRHKITKRGQNVTFRCDPISEHNRLYWYRQTLGQGPEFLTYFQNEAQLEKSRLLSDRFSAERPKGSFSTLEIQRTEQGDSAMYLCASSLRGTASIPPYTFGSGTRLTVV.

The rearrangement links TRBV11-3 to TRBJ2-7, with a possible D match to TRBD2 (5 bases). The V end lost 1 base, the J end lost 4 bases, and 11 bases lay between the germline ends. Germline values: CDR1 SGHNT, CDR2 YENEEA. This CDR3 contains 14 residues. CDR3 in DNA: TGTGCCAGCAGCTTAGTGGCGGGTAGTTACGAGCAGTACTTC. It translates to CASSLVAGSYEQYF.

The chain combines TRBV10-3 with TRBJ2-5, with TRBD1 matching over 7 bases. The CDR3 extends over 15 amino acids. V was clipped by 3 bases and J by 1 base; unmatched bases: 5. CDR1 and CDR2 from the germline V gene are ENHRY and SYGVKD. CDR3 nucleotides: TGTGCCATCAGTGAAGGACAGGAGAGCCAAGAGACCCAGTACTTC. Protein sequence: CAISEGQESQETQYF.

This clone was seen more than once but under ten times. CDR3 nucleotide sequence: TGTGCCAGCAGCACCCGGGACAGGGGGCCCAGTCGTTATGGCTACACCTTC. It encodes CASSTRDRGPSRYGYTF. The rearrangement uses TRBV7-9 and TRBJ1-2, with TRBD1 matching over 12 bases. The CDR3 has 17 amino acids. The germline gives CDR1 SEHNR, CDR2 FQNEAQ (reference sequence). V shed 5 bases and J 5 bases; nucleotides not matched to a gene: 12.

The rearrangement joins TRBV3-1 (or the pseudogene TRBV3-2) to TRBJ2-3; TRBD2 aligns across 10 bases. Looked up from germline, CDR1 is LGHDT and CDR2 is YNNKEL (reference sequence). V lost 4 bases to trimming and J lost 5 bases; unmatched junction nucleotides: 15. The CDR3 covers 18 residues. CDR3 coding DNA: TGTGCCAGCAGCCCGAACCGGGGAGCGGGGGGGCTGGGAGATACGCAGTATTTT. Protein product: CASSPNRGAGGLGDTQYF.

This rearrangement joins TRBV2 to TRBJ2-3; D possibly corresponds to TRBD2 (5 bases). V was trimmed by 4 bases and J by 0 bases, leaving 11 bases between them. Germline-derived CDR1 and CDR2 are SNHLY and FYNNEI. The CDR3 has 15 amino acids. The CDR3 protein is CASSGGQGSTDTQYF. The CDR3 region has the DNA TGTGCCAGCAGTGGAGGGCAAGGTAGCACAGATACGCAGTATTTT.

V is TRBV5-4 and J is TRBJ1-1, with 8 nucleotides matching TRBD1. The CDR3 extends over 15 amino acids. Trimming took 5 bases from V and 4 from J; bases not matched to a gene: 10. The germline gives CDR1 SGHNT, CDR2 YYREEE (reference sequence). The CDR3 sequence: CASSRGQGQSTEAFF. CDR3 DNA: TGTGCCAGCAGTCGCGGACAGGGCCAGTCCACTGAAGCTTTCTTT.

V gene TRBV4-1 combines with J gene TRBJ1-2, with D perhaps TRBD1 (6 bases). Germline CDR1 is MGHRA and CDR2 is YSYEKL. This CDR3 has 14 residues. Trimming cost V 1 base and J 6 bases, with 12 bases left between them. The CDR3 here is CASSQVSQGHGYTF. In DNA, the CDR3 is TGCGCCAGCAGCCAAGTATCACAGGGACATGGCTACACCTTC.

The chain links TRBV10-3 to TRBJ1-1; unclear D gene. CDR3 length equals 13 residues. Germline CDR1 is ENHRY and CDR2 is SYGVKD. The V and J ends lost 2 bases and 5 bases respectively, with 9 bases between them. The CDR3 DNA reads TGTGCCATCAGTGAGCGGTCCGGGACTGAAGCTTTCTTT. Translated, it gives CAISERSGTEAFF.

The chain recombines TRBV7-3 with TRBJ2-4; perhaps TRBD2 as D (6 bases). The CDR3 covers 16 residues. Trimming pared 0 bases from V and 12 bases from J, leaving 21 bases between. Germline V gene data show CDR1 as SGHTA and CDR2 as FQGTGA. CDR3 coding DNA: TGTGCCAGCAGCTTAACGCCGGGACTTATATCGGGGCGTCAGTACTTC. Amino acids: CASSLTPGLISGRQYF.

This chain uses TRBV12-3 or TRBV12-4 with TRBJ2-2; no clear D gene. The V and J ends lost 5 bases and 6 bases respectively, with 10 bases between them. The CDR3 is made up of 13 amino acids. The CDR3 spells CASSLPQSGELFF. CDR3 DNA sequence: TGTGCCAGCAGTCTCCCACAGTCCGGGGAGCTGTTTTTT.

The rearrangement links TRBV5-1 to TRBJ1-2; a weak D match, TRBD1 (5 bases). Germline V CDR1 and CDR2: SGHRS, YFSETQ. CDR3 size: 14 residues. The V end lost 0 bases, the J end lost 7 bases, and 13 bases lay between the germline ends. The CDR3 coding sequence is TGCGCCAGCAGCTTGGAGGGGTTACGGACTGGCTACACCTTC. The encoded protein is CASSLEGLRTGYTF.